The present T cell receptor (beta chain) was sequenced within a study of blood T cell repertoires in COVID-19 (TCRdb year 2020). In the study overall: Samples from collaborators originated in the United States, Italy and Spain and spanned both the acute and convalescent phases of COVID-19. The prospective study material was composed of cDNA or gDNA derived from T cells, B-cell-depleted T cells, or PBMCs. Deeply sampled blood TCRbeta repertoires from subjects exposed to, actively infected with, or recovered from COVID-19 were included in the dataset. The repertoires were released in a freely available public database meant as a resource for research on the immune response to SARS-CoV-2. The samples were drawn from the first 160 participants of the ongoing ImmuneRACE study and from 1,200 or so subjects provided by 6 global collaborators. Nearly every sample came with metadata listing a de-identified subject ID, COVID-19 status, age in years and sex. HLA class I and class II types, where available, came from metadata supplied by the sample provider rather than from assay-based typing.

Each collaborating institution followed its own protocols to collect whole blood in K2EDTA tubes. For TCRbeta analysis, collaborators shipped samples as frozen whole blood, isolated PBMCs, or DNA extracted from either of those sample types. V ends up 4 bases short and J 0 bases short, with an unmatched junction base count of 6. From the germline V gene, CDR1 is SGDLS and CDR2 is YYNGEE. The CDR3, from cysteine to phenylalanine, totals 16 residues. The DNA shown is the 48-base CDR3, in frame from base 1. TCRbeta CDR3 regions were amplified from genomic DNA by means of the immunoSEQ Assay, a bias-controlled multiplex PCR. Under the source paper's analysis protocol: The number of nucleated cells in each sample was estimated by amplification of reference gene primers within the assay. To quantify the absolute abundance of each unique TCRbeta CDR3 rearrangement, sequence reads were collapsed and filtered. For each sample, productive Simpson clonality was calculated as the square root of Simpson's diversity index across productive rearrangements. The clones in this table, taken by TCRdb from immuneACCESS, are in-frame only. Not every clone is retained; where verified, under half of the shortfall comes from an unresolved V gene, and the cause of the rest is unknown. Clone size and the V and J calls come from that table; the DNA yielded D and trimming. Recorded for this sample are about 60,000 clones; roughly 88% of them occurred a single time. The biggest ten clones account for 4% to 5.5% of the sample.

Summary of the overall study and its limitations: Clinical and demographic metadata were provided uncurated, with the amount varying by source and participant.

Regarding this clone: The antigen it binds to is not known. No base-level quality is on record; no much larger clone is a single base apart.

Recombination joined TRBV9 with TRBJ1-3; 8 middle bases align to TRBD1. Sequences were obtained from peripheral blood. This TCR came from a man between 60 and 75 years old with acute or convalescent COVID-19. The encoded CDR3 is CASSMSGGFSGNTIYF. The sequenced DNA: TGTGCCAGCAGCATGTCAGGGGGCTTCTCTGGAAACACCATATATTTT.